This record concerns one T cell receptor (beta chain) sequence. This sample is part of a study of blood T cell repertoires in COVID-19. The overall study: Specimens from acute and convalescent COVID-19 originated in the United States, Italy and Spain.

Trimming took 5 bases from V and 3 from J; bases not matched to a gene: 4. This CDR3 spans 14 amino acids. CDR1 and CDR2 (germline): KGHSH, LQKENI. Authors' data handling: The assay estimated nucleated cells by amplifying reference gene primers. This table comes from immunoSEQ multiplex PCR, and its TCRdb copy is limited to in-frame clones, with some not included. Clone size and the V and J calls come from that table; the DNA yielded D and trimming. The table has 120,000 to 150,000 clones, around 90% seen once. This receptor was identified in a human donor in a cohort sampled during active COVID-19. Material for sequencing was peripheral blood. The chain joins TRBV18 to TRBJ1-5, with TRBD1 identical over 7 bases. The CDR3 is CASSTRGHNQPQHF. CDR3 DNA sequence: TGTGCCAGCTCAACGAGGGGGCACAATCAGCCCCAGCATTTT.